This T cell receptor beta chain was found in a study of persistence of HIV-infected CD4 T cells. The immunoSEQ assay was version 4, run in survey mode. Genomic DNA was diluted to 9 to 10 ng/uL, up to roughly 1 ug per sample. The protocol was immunoSEQ multiplex PCR, while the TCRdb copy is restricted to in-frame clones and leaves out a portion. The sample shows about 33,000 clones, 82% of them seen only once. Regarding this clone: Its target is not known.

Trimming cost V 3 bases and J 12 bases, with 15 bases left between them. Per germline, CDR1 WSHSY and CDR2 SAAADI. The CDR3 contains 13 residues. Cells were stimulated with CMV-infected fibroblast lysates at roughly 10 ug/mL. Sorted nonresponding memory CD4+ T cells were CD40L-negative, CD69-negative, CD45RO-high. This chain links TRBV10-2 with TRBJ2-1, with D perhaps matching TRBD2 (6 bases). The sequence was obtained from an adult woman with HIV who was CMV-seropositive. The material sequenced was CD4+ T cells sorted from PBMCs after roughly 18-hour stimulation, taken from a patient who received antiretroviral therapy. The CDR3 DNA is TGCGCCAGCAGTGATACTAGCCTCATGGGGCAGTTCTTC. Residues: CASSDTSLMGQFF.